This TCR beta chain comes out of a study of CD8+ T cells in alopecia areata. Broader study findings: Scalp clonality and expanded CD8+ clones among the top 100 showed significant decreases with tofacitinib.

As the sequencing template, cDNA was produced by extracting RNA and reverse transcribing it. Repertoires were generated with immunoSEQ multiplex PCR, while TCRdb's copy carries only in-frame clones and drops some. The sample includes about 150,000 clones, less than 70% of them seen just once. Treatment: oral pan-JAK inhibitor, 5-10 mg twice daily. Punch biopsies of lesional scalp, plus peripheral blood, were taken from alopecia areata patients. This clone has only a few counts. The antigen is not known. CDR3 length: 16 amino acids. Germline values: CDR1 SGHRS, CDR2 YFSETQ. Trimming pared 0 bases from V and 5 bases from J, leaving 18 bases between.

This clonotype was sampled from a human donor with alopecia areata. V is TRBV5-1 and J is TRBJ2-7; D is unclear. The sample consisted of CD8+ T cells sorted from blood, taken at week 4, from a patient treated with tofacitinib. The CDR3 nucleotides are TGCGCCAGCAGCTTGGCCTCGTACAGCATTCGGGACGAGCAGTACTTC. Translation gives CASSLASYSIRDEQYF.